This T cell receptor (beta chain) is from a study of cytomegalovirus exposure and HLA in healthy donors. Study-wide results and caveats: An analysis was carried out later, and it reportedly showed fewer N-insertions in an Asian-associated ancestry cluster than the approximately 700-donor mean. It was reportedly the case that the classifier diagnosed cytomegalovirus status with high specificity and sensitivity.

Looked up from germline, CDR1 is MRHNA and CDR2 is SNTAGT. V lost 5 bases, J lost 2 bases, and 7 bases stayed unmatched. The CDR3 is made up of 16 amino acids. PCR employed 60 Vbeta and 13 Jbeta primers. Method: immunoSEQ multiplex PCR; TCRdb's copy keeps in-frame clones and lacks some. The table shows roughly 150,000 clones, with about 85% occurring only once. The table lists this clone with a few counts. Its cognate antigen is unknown. This chain links TRBV6-4 with TRBJ2-1; 9 bases are a match to TRBD1. This receptor was obtained from a boy aged 2 to 10 in good health and CMV-seronegative. Sequencing was performed on PBMCs. In DNA form, the CDR3 reads TGTGCCAGCAGTCTTGCCGGGACAGGGCCCTACAATGAGCAGTTCTTC. Translating gives CASSLAGTGPYNEQFF.